This T cell receptor beta chain was recorded in a study of regulatory T cells in long-lasting Graves disease. CDR3-region Arm-PCR and iRepertoire HTBI primers produced the TCR beta libraries. TCRdb used MiXCR to reprocess the multiplex PCR reads, holding one entry per CDR3 protein. The sample consists of approximately 270,000 distinct CDR3 sequences, approximately 18% of them appearing once. This CDR3 region has 15 residues. CDR1 is SGHTA, CDR2 FQGNSA, per germline. V lost 4 bases, J lost 7 bases, and 19 bases lay in between. This clonotype has a count of ten or more. Stated time point: newly diagnosed GD, antithyroid drugs for less than 3 months. Scientists built the TCR library using RNA that was extracted from PBMCs. These data are also associated with another study on T cells in Graves' hyperthyroidism and ophthalmopathy. As that report states: A lack of ophthalmopathy progression within 18 months defined stable Graves' hyperthyroidism.

This receptor was obtained from a woman aged 25 to 39 with Graves disease. The input for sequencing was peripheral blood mononuclear cells (PBMCs), taken at new diagnosis, from a patient treated with antithyroid drugs. This chain joins TRBV7-2 and TRBJ1-2; D is unclear. CDR3 DNA: TGTGCCAGCAGCTCATTCGGCTCCGTGTCCTCTGGCTACACCTTC. Protein: CASSSFGSVSSGYTF.